This passage covers 2 T cell receptor beta chains from one sample sequenced in a study of vaccination and CD4 T cells after COVID-19. Scientists ran DNA taken from cultured CD4+ T cells through the Oncomine TCR Beta short-read assay for sequencing. TCRdb called the PCR reads again in MiXCR, with one record for every CDR3 protein. The repertoire consists of about 9,800 distinct CDR3 sequences, with approximately 40% occurring once and the leading ten covering about 16%. What these receptors recognize is not known. The treatment is: approximately nine-day PBMC culture with coronavirus spike peptide pools or control peptides (ViraFEST assay). The source material was CD4+ T cells from blood, cultured in vitro. The receptor set was obtained from a human donor who had recovered from COVID-19.

V usage is TRBV7-9 and J usage is TRBJ2-7; TRBD1 matches 7 bases. The V and J ends lost 0 bases and 0 bases, in that order; junction bases with no gene match: 11. Germline V CDR1 and CDR2: SEHNR, FQNEAQ (reference sequence). The CDR3 is 18 amino acids. The CDR3 sequence: CASSLAGQRTGNSYEQYF. In nucleotides, the CDR3 is TGTGCCAGCAGCTTAGCCGGACAAAGGACAGGCAACTCCTACGAGCAGTACTTC. Full variable domain (missing parts from reference TRBV7-9 and TRBJ2-7): DTGVSQNPRHKITKRGQNVTFRCDPISEHNRLYWYRQTLGQGPEFLTYFQNEAQLEKSRLLSDRFSAERPKGSFSTLEIQRTEQGDSAMYLCASSLAGQRTGNSYEQYFGPGTRLTVT.

V is TRBV20-1 and J is TRBJ1-5; maybe TRBD1 (6 bases). Germline values: CDR1 DFQATT, CDR2 SNEGSKA (reference sequence). The CDR3 is 12 amino acids. V lost 4 bases, J lost 7 bases, and 11 bases lay in between. The CDR3, as DNA: TGCAGTGCTAAAAAACAGGGACAGCCCCAGCATTTT. Translation: CSAKKQGQPQHF.